This passage covers 6 T cell receptor beta chains from one sample sequenced in a study of blood T cell repertoires in COVID-19. The repertoire was sequenced with immunoSEQ multiplex PCR; TCRdb's copy has only in-frame clones and lacks some. The table lists around 270,000 clones, 75% to 90% of them singletons. The material sequenced was peripheral blood. Receptors originate from a man aged 25-45 years with acute or convalescent COVID-19.

The rearrangement uses TRBV12-3 or TRBV12-4 and TRBJ2-2; possible D gene TRBD1, 6 bases. CDR3 length equals 13 residues. V lost 7 bases and J 4 bases, leaving 10 bases between the germline ends. This CDR3 is CASNRDRTGELFF. CDR3 in DNA: TGTGCCAGCAACAGGGATCGCACCGGGGAGCTGTTTTTT.

The chain links TRBV6-1 to TRBJ2-1, with TRBD2 matching 12 bases. V dropped 3 bases and J dropped 10; count of bases not matched to a gene: 7. Germline loops: CDR1 MNHNS, CDR2 SASEGT. This CDR3 contains 15 residues. The CDR3 reads CASSDGLAGSWEQFF. The DNA of the CDR3 is TGTGCCAGCAGTGACGGACTAGCGGGATCTTGGGAGCAGTTCTTC.

The CDR3 DNA reads as TGTGCCTGGAGTGTAACTGATACGCAGTATTTT. The encoded protein is CAWSVTDTQYF. The chain is built from TRBV30 and TRBJ2-3; D call uncertain. The V end was cut by 0 bases, the J end by 6 bases, with 4 bases between. Germline lookup yields CDR1 GTSNPN and CDR2 SVGIG (reference sequence). The CDR3 has 11 amino acids.

This clone has a single count. This chain links TRBV11-2 with TRBJ1-2, with TRBD1 matching 8 bases. CDR3 length: 15 residues. V shed 3 bases, J shed 7 bases, and the junction held 10 bases outside the gene matches. Germline V gene data show CDR1 as SGHAT and CDR2 as FQNNGV. The CDR3 DNA reads TGTGCCAGCAGCTTCGACTTACAGGGGGTCAGTGGCTACACCTTC. Its protein product is CASSFDLQGVSGYTF.

The J gene is TRBJ1-1, the V gene TRBV19; unclear D gene. The CDR3 has 13 amino acids. V was shortened by 1 base and J by 4 bases, with 7 bases between the two germline ends. Germline CDR1 is LNHDA and CDR2 is SQIVND (reference sequence). CDR3 in DNA: TGTGCCAGTAGTATAGGGGAGGGCACTGAAGCTTTCTTT. Translating it yields CASSIGEGTEAFF.

This chain uses TRBV11-2 with TRBJ1-2, with TRBD1 matching over 8 bases. From germline, CDR1 is SGHAT and CDR2 FQNNGV. Trimming cost V 5 bases and J 8 bases; bases outside gene matches: 10. The CDR3 extends over 14 amino acids. In DNA, the CDR3 is TGTGCCAGCAGCACAGGACAGGGTGGATTAGGCTACACCTTC. It translates to CASSTGQGGLGYTF.